These 12 T cell receptor beta chains came from one sample sequenced in a study of blood T cell repertoires in COVID-19. The assay was immunoSEQ multiplex PCR, and TCRdb's table has in-frame clones only and misses some. This sample has fewer than 400,000 clones, with about 83% found just once. Sequenced material: peripheral blood. These receptors originate from a man aged 25-45 years with active or convalescent COVID-19.

The rearrangement uses TRBV28 and TRBJ1-5; 10 bases align to TRBD1. Germline loops: CDR1 MDHEN, CDR2 SYDVKM. The CDR3 runs 17 residues. V trimming: 2 bases; J trimming: 5 bases; junction bases outside the gene matches: 9. The CDR3 spells CASSLPTGQGGDQPQHF. The DNA for the CDR3 is TGTGCCAGCAGTTTACCCACCGGACAGGGGGGAGATCAGCCCCAGCATTTT.

J is TRBJ2-2 and V is TRBV9; no firm D call. CDR1 and CDR2 (germline): SGDLS, YYNGEE. V was trimmed by 0 bases and J by 0 bases, leaving 6 bases between them. The CDR3 covers 15 residues. The CDR3 sequence: CASSVEPTNTGELFF. As DNA, the CDR3 is TGTGCCAGCAGCGTAGAGCCAACGAACACCGGGGAGCTGTTTTTT. Using reference TRBV9 and TRBJ2-2 for the parts outside the CDR3, the full variable domain is DSGVTQTPKHLITATGQRVTLRCSPRSGDLSVYWYQQSLDQGLQFLIQYYNGEERAKGNILERFSAQQFPDLHSELNLSSLELGDSALYFCASSVEPTNTGELFFGEGSRLTVL.

This clone has a single count. This chain links TRBV9 with TRBJ1-2, with D unresolved. Trimming removed 3 bases from V and 7 bases from J, with 13 bases in between. This CDR3 contains 13 residues. Germline V gene data show CDR1 as SGDLS and CDR2 as YYNGEE. The CDR3 here is CASSASGIPGYTF. Written as DNA, the CDR3 is TGTGCCAGCAGCGCCAGTGGTATTCCTGGCTACACCTTC. Together with reference TRBV9 and TRBJ1-2, the CDR3 gives the full variable domain: DSGVTQTPKHLITATGQRVTLRCSPRSGDLSVYWYQQSLDQGLQFLIQYYNGEERAKGNILERFSAQQFPDLHSELNLSSLELGDSALYFCASSASGIPGYTFGSGTRLTVV.

The rearrangement links TRBV19 to TRBJ2-1, with a weak D call TRBD2 (7 bases). V was pared by 7 bases and J by 3 bases, with 13 bases between. This CDR3 spans 14 amino acids. Germline V gene sequence: CDR1 LNHDA, CDR2 SQIVND (reference sequence). The CDR3 DNA is TGTGCCAGTAACCGCGGGGGCTACTACAATGAGCAGTTCTTC. Its protein is CASNRGGYYNEQFF.

J is TRBJ1-2 and V is TRBV30, with D hard to call. This CDR3 has 12 residues. CDR1 and CDR2 from the germline V gene are GTSNPN and SVGIG (reference sequence). V lost 1 base and J 3 bases, leaving 6 bases between the germline ends. This CDR3 reads CAWSEEYYGYTF. CDR3 sequence (DNA): TGTGCCTGGAGTGAGGAGTACTATGGCTACACCTTC. The full variable domain, its missing parts supplied by reference TRBV30 and TRBJ1-2, is SQTIHQWPATLVQPVGSPLSLECTVEGTSNPNLYWYRQAAGRGLQLLFYSVGIGQISSEVPQNLSASRPQDRQFILSSKKLLLSDSGFYLCAWSEEYYGYTFGSGTRLTVV.

The V and J genes are TRBV15 and TRBJ1-2; D gene uncertain. Trimming removed 3 bases from V and 4 bases from J, with 12 bases in between. The V gene's germline CDR1 is LNHNV and CDR2 YYDKDF (reference sequence). The CDR3 totals 14 residues. Written as DNA, the CDR3 is TGTGCCACCAGCAGTGCCGTTCCGGGCTATGGCTACACCTTC. It encodes CATSSAVPGYGYTF.

This chain links TRBV30 with TRBJ1-2; D ambiguous. CDR1 and CDR2 (germline): GTSNPN, SVGIG (reference sequence). V lost 5 bases and J lost 5, with 15 bases in between. The CDR3 contains 13 residues. CDR3 region: CAWSSGGLYGYTF. In DNA form, the CDR3 reads TGTGCCTGGTCTAGTGGCGGGCTTTATGGCTACACCTTC.

This clone was counted a single time. The chain has TRBV24-1 and TRBJ2-2; weak D call: TRBD1 (6 bases). Trimming left V 3 bases short and J 7 bases short, with 20 bases between. This CDR3 region has 17 residues. Germline-derived CDR1 and CDR2 are KGHDR and SFDVKD. CDR3 bases: TGTGCCACCAGTGATAGGGGACACAACTACCAGGGCGGGGAGCTGTTTTTT. It is translated as CATSDRGHNYQGGELFF.

The chain couples TRBV28 to TRBJ1-2; a possible D gene is TRBD1 (5 bases). Trimming shortened V by 10 bases and J by 5 bases, and 11 bases separated the two germline ends. Germline CDR1 and CDR2: MDHEN and SYDVKM. The CDR3 runs to 11 residues. DNA for the CDR3: TGTGCCACCAGAGACAGTTATGGCTACACCTTC. Protein: CATRDSYGYTF.

The chain couples TRBV2 to TRBJ2-3; tentative D call: TRBD2 (5 bases). Per the germline V gene, CDR1 is SNHLY and CDR2 is FYNNEI. The CDR3 covers 15 residues. The ends were cut back, 5 bases at V and 0 bases at J, with 12 bases in the middle. CDR3 nucleotides: TGTGCCAGCAGTTACGGCGCGGGCAGCACAGATACGCAGTATTTT. Translating gives CASSYGAGSTDTQYF.

The rearrangement links TRBV7-3 to TRBJ2-5; 7 nucleotides agree with TRBD2. Germline CDR1 SGHTA, CDR2 FQGTGA. J gave up 5 bases and V 5 bases, and 5 bases lay outside the gene matches. The length of the CDR3 is 13 residues. The CDR3 loop is CASSIQGGETQYF. The CDR3 bases are TGTGCCAGCAGCATCCAGGGAGGGGAGACCCAGTACTTC.

A few counts support this clone. The gene calls are TRBV30 and TRBJ2-1; 9 bases fit TRBD2. Germline V gene sequence: CDR1 GTSNPN, CDR2 SVGIG (reference sequence). With 3 bases clipped from V and 5 bases from J, the junction kept 11 bases outside the gene matches. The CDR3 is 16 residues long. The CDR3 DNA reads TGTGCCTGGAGACTAGGGCTAGCGGGACCGAACAATGAGCAGTTCTTC. It encodes CAWRLGLAGPNNEQFF.